This TCR beta chain was observed in a study of beta chain features in type 1 diabetes. General observations from the study: There was a moderate but significant shortening of TCRB CDR3s in all four CD4+ subsets of Type 1 diabetes patients.

The authors reverse transcribed all of the isolated RNA, so sequencing captured expressed TCRB transcripts. Sequencing of naive, central memory and regulatory T cell samples gave an average of roughly 4 million reads. Measured with immunoSEQ multiplex PCR; TCRdb has only the in-frame clones, and not every one. The table records roughly 250,000 clones, roughly 20% of them present only once. The V and J ends lost 7 bases and 5 bases, in that order; junction bases with no gene match: 8. The CDR3 has 15 residues. Germline CDR1 reads SNHLY; CDR2 reads FYNNEI. CD45RO/CCR7/CD25/CD127/CD95/CD27 sorting isolated CD4+ naive, central memory, regulatory and stem cell-like memory cells. About this clone itself: Its target is not known.

The chain carries TRBV2 and TRBJ2-5; TRBD2 matches 12 bases. The TCR originated in a woman aged 40 to 55 with type 1 diabetes. The specimen was naive CD4+ T cells from blood. In DNA form, the CDR3 reads TGTGCCAGCACTGTGACTAGCGGGAGTCGGGAGACCCAGTACTTC. Its protein product is CASTVTSGSRETQYF.